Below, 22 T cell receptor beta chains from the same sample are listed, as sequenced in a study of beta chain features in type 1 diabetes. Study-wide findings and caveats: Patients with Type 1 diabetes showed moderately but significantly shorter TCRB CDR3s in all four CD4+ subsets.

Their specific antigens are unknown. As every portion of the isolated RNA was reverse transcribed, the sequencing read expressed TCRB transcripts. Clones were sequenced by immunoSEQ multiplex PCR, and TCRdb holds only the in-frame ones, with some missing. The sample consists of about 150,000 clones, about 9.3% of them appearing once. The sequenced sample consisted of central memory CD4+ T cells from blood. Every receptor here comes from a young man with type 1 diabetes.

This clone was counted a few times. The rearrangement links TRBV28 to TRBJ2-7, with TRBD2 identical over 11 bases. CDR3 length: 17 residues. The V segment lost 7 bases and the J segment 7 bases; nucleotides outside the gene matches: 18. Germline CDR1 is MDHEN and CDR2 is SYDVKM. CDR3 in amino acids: CASTQAGTSGSHEEQYF. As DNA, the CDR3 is TGTGCCAGCACCCAAGCCGGGACTAGCGGATCCCACGAGGAGCAGTACTTC.

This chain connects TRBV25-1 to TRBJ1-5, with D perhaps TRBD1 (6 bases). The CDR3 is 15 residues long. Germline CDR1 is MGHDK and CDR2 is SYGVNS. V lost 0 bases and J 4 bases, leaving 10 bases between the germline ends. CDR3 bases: TGTGCCAGCAGTGAATACGAGGGGGAGAATCAGCCCCAGCATTTT. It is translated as CASSEYEGENQPQHF.

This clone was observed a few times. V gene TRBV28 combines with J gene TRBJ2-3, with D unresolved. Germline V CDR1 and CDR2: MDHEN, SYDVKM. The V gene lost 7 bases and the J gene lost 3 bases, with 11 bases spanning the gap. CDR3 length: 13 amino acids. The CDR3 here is CASTSVGTDTQYF. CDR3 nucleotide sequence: TGTGCCAGCACGTCGGTCGGTACAGATACGCAGTATTTT.

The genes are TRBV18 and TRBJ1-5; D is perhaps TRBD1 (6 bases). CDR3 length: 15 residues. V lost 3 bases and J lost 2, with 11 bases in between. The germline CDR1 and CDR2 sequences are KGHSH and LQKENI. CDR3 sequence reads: CASSPGSGGNQPQHF. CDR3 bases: TGTGCCAGCTCACCGGGGTCAGGGGGCAATCAGCCCCAGCATTTT.

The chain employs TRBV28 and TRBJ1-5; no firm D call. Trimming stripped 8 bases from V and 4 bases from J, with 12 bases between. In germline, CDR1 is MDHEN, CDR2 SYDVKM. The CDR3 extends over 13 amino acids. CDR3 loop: CASCEVRNQPQHF. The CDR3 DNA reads TGTGCCAGCTGCGAGGTCCGTAATCAGCCCCAGCATTTT. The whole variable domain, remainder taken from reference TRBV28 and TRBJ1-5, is DVKVTQSSRYLVKRTGEKVFLECVQDMDHENMFWYRQDPGLGLRLIYFSYDVKMKEKGDIPEGYSVSREKKERFSLILESASTNQTSMYLCASCEVRNQPQHFGDGTRLSIL.

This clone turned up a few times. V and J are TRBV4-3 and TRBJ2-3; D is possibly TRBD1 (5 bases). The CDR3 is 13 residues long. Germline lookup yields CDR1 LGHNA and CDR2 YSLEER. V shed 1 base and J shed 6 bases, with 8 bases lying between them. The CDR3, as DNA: TGCGCCAGCAGCCAAGGGTCAGGGGATACGCAGTATTTT. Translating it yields CASSQGSGDTQYF.

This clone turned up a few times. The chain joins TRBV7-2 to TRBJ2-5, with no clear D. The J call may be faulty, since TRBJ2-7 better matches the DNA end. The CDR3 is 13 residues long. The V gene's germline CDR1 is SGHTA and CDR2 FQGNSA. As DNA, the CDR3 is TGTGCCAGCAGCTTCTCTCCGCCCTACGAGCAGTACTTC. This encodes CASSFSPPYEQYF.

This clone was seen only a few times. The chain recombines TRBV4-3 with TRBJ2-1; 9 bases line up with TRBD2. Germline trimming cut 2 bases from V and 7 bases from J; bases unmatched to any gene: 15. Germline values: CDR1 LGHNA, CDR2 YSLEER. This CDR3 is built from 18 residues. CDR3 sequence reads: CASSQTSGLASLVNEQFF. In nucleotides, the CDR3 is TGCGCCAGCAGCCAAACATCCGGACTAGCGTCACTAGTGAATGAGCAGTTCTTC.

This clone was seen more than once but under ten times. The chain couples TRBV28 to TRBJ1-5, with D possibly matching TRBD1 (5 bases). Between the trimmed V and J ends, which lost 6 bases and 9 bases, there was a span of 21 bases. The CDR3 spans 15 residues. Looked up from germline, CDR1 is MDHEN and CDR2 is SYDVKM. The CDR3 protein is CASRHGDSRYRPQHF. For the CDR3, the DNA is TGTGCCAGCAGACATGGCGACAGCCGATATCGGCCCCAGCATTTT.

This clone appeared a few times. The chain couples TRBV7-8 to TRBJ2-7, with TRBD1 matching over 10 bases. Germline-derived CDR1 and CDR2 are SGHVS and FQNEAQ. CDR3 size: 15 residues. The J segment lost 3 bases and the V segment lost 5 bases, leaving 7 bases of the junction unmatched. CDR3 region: CASSRGQGELYEQYF. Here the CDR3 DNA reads TGTGCCAGCAGCCGAGGACAGGGGGAACTCTACGAGCAGTACTTC.

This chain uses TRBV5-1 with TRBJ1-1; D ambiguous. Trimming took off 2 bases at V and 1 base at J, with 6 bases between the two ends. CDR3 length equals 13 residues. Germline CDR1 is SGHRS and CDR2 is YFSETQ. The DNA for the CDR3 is TGCGCCAGCAGCTTCCGGGAGAACACTGAAGCTTTCTTT. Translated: CASSFRENTEAFF.

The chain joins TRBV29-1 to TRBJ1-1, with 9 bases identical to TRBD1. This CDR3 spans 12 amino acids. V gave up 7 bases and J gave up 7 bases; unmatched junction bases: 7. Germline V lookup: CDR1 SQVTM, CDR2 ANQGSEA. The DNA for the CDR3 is TGCAGCGGAACAGGGGGCTCGGGTGAAGCTTTCTTT. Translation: CSGTGGSGEAFF.

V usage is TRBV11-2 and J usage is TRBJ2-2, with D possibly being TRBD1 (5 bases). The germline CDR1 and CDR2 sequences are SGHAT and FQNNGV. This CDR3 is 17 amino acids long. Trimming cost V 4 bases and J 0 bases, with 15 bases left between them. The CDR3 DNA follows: TGTGCCAGCAGCTCAAGAGGAAGGGGCGCGAACACCGGGGAGCTGTTTTTT. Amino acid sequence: CASSSRGRGANTGELFF. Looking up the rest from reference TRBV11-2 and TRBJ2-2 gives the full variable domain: EAGVAQSPRYKIIEKRQSVAFWCNPISGHATLYWYQQILGQGPKLLIQFQNNGVVDDSQLPKDRFSAERLKGVDSTLKIQPAKLEDSAVYLCASSSRGRGANTGELFFGEGSRLTVL.

The CDR3 is CASSVSWDTSYEQYF. DNA of the CDR3: TGTGCCAGCAGCGTTTCTTGGGACACTTCCTACGAGCAGTACTTC. The gene calls are TRBV9 and TRBJ2-7, with a tentative D call TRBD1 (6 bases). Germline loops: CDR1 SGDLS, CDR2 YYNGEE. Trimming left V 2 bases short and J 1 base short, with 13 bases between. The CDR3 is 15 amino acids. Full variable domain (rest looked up from reference TRBV9 and TRBJ2-7): DSGVTQTPKHLITATGQRVTLRCSPRSGDLSVYWYQQSLDQGLQFLIQYYNGEERAKGNILERFSAQQFPDLHSELNLSSLELGDSALYFCASSVSWDTSYEQYFGPGTRLTVT.

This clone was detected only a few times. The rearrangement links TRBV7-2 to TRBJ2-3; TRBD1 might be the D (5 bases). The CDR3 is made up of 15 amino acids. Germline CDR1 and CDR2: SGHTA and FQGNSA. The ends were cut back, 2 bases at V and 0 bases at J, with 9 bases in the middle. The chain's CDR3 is CASSLRQSSTDTQYF. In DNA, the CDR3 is TGTGCCAGCAGCTTAAGACAGTCTAGCACAGATACGCAGTATTTT.

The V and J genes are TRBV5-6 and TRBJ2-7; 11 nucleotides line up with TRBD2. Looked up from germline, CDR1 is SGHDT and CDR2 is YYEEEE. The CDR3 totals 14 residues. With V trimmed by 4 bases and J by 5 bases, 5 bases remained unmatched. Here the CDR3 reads CASSIAGGPNEQYF. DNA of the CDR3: TGTGCCAGCAGCATAGCGGGAGGGCCGAACGAGCAGTACTTC.

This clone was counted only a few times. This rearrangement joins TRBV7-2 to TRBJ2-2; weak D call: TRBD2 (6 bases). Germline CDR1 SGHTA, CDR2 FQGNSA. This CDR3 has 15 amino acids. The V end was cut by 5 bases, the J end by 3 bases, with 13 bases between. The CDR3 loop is CASSLGPSDTGELFF. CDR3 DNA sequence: TGTGCCAGCAGCCTCGGACCTAGCGACACCGGGGAGCTGTTTTTT.

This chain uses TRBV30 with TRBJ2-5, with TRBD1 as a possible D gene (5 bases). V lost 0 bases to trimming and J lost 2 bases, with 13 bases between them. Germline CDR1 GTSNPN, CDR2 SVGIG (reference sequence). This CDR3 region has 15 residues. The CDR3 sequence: CAWSVGSTVQETQYF. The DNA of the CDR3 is TGTGCCTGGAGTGTGGGGTCGACAGTACAAGAGACCCAGTACTTC.

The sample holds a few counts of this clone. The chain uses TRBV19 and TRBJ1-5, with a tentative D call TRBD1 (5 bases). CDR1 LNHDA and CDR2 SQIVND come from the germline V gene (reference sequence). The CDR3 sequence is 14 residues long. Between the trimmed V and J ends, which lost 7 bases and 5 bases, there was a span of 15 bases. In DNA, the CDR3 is TGTGCCAGTAAAGGTGGAGGGGTCGATCAGCCCCAGCATTTT. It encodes CASKGGGVDQPQHF. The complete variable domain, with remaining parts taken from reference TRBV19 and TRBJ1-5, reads DGGITQSPKYLFRKEGQNVTLSCEQNLNHDAMYWYRQDPGQGLRLIYYSQIVNDFQKGDIAEGYSVSREKKESFPLTVTSAQKNPTAFYLCASKGGGVDQPQHFGDGTRLSIL.

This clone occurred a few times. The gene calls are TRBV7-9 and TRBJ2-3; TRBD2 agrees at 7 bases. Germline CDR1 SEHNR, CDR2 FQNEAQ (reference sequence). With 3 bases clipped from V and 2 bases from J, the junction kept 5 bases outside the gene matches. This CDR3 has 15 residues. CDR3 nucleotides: TGTGCCAGCAGCTTCTCCAGCGGGGCCACAGATACGCAGTATTTT. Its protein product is CASSFSSGATDTQYF.

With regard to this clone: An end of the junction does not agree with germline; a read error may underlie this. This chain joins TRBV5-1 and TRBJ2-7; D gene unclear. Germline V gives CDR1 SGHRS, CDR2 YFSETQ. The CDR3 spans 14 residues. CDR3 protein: CASTLDGFLSEQYF. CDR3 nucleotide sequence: TGCGCCAGCACCTTGGACGGGTTCTTGAGCGAGCAGTACTTC.

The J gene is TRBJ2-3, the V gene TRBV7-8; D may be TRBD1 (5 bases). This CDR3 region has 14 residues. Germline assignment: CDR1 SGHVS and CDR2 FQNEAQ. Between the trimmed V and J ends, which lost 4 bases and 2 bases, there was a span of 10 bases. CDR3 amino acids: CASSSRGLTDTQYF. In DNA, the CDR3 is TGTGCCAGCAGCTCTAGGGGCCTCACAGATACGCAGTATTTT.